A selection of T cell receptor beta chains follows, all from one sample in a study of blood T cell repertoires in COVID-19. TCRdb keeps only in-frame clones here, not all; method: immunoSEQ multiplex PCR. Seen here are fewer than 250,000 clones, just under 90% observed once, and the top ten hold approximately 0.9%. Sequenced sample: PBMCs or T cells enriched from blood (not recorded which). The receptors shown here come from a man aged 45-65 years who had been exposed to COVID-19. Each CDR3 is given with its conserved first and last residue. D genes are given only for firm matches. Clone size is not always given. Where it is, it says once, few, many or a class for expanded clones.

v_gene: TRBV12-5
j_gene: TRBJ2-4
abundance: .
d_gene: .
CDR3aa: CASGPGGARQAVQYF
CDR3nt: TGTGCTAGTGGTCCCGGAGGGGCCAGGCAGGCGGTTCAGTACTTC

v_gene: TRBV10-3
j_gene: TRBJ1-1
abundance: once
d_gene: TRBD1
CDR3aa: CAISALTGETEAFF
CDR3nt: TGTGCCATCAGTGCTCTTACAGGGGAGACTGAAGCTTTCTTT

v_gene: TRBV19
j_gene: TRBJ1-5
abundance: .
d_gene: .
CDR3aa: CASSIVAGLDQPQHF
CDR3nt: TGTGCCAGTAGTATAGTGGCAGGGTTGGATCAGCCCCAGCATTTT

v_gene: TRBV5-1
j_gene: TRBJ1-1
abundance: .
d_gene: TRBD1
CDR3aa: CASSLRQGRAEAFF
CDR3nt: TGCGCCAGCAGCTTGAGACAGGGGAGGGCTGAAGCTTTCTTT

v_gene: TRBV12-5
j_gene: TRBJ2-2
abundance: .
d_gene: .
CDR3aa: CASGWQNTGELFF
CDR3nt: TGTGCTAGTGGCTGGCAGAACACCGGGGAGCTGTTTTTT

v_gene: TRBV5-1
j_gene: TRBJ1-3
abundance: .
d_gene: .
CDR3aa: CASSLASGNPGNTIYF
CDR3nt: TGCGCCAGCAGCTTGGCCTCAGGGAACCCTGGAAACACCATATATTTT

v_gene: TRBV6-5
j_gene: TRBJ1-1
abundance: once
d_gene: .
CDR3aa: CASSRGTTEAFF
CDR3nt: TGTGCCAGCAGCAGGGGAACGACTGAAGCTTTCTTT

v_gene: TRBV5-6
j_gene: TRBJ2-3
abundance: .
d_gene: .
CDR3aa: CASSLSLISTDTQYF
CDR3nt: TGTGCCAGCAGCTTATCCCTTATAAGCACAGATACGCAGTATTTT

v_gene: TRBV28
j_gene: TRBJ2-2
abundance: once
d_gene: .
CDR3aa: CASSSGGWASHKNTGELFF
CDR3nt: TGTGCCAGCAGTTCCGGTGGGTGGGCTAGCCACAAGAACACCGGGGAGCTGTTTTTT

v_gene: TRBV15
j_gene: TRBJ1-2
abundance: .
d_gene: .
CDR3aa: CATSPTGIGGDGYTF
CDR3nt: TGTGCCACCAGCCCGACCGGGATTGGAGGGGATGGCTACACCTTC

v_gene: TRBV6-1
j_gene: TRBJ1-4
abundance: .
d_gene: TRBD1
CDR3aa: CASSEAGQIGEKLFF
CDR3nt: TGTGCCAGCAGTGAAGCGGGACAGATTGGAGAAAAACTGTTTTTT

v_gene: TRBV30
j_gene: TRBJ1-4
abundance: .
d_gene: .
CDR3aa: CAWSLGGLLNEKLFF
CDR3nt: TGTGCCTGGAGCCTCGGGGGACTCCTTAATGAAAAACTGTTTTTT

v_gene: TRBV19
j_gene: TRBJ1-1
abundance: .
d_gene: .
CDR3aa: CASSPTRRREGRNTEAFF
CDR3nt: TGTGCCAGTAGTCCCACCCGTCGGAGAGAGGGCAGAAACACTGAAGCTTTCTTT

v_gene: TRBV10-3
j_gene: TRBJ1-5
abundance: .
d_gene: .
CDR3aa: CAISSDTGYSNQPQHF
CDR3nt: TGTGCCATCAGTTCGGACACAGGTTATAGCAATCAGCCCCAGCATTTT

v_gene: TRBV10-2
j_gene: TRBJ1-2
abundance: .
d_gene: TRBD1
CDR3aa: CASAQQGNYGYTF
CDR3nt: TGCGCCAGCGCGCAACAGGGGAACTATGGCTACACCTTC

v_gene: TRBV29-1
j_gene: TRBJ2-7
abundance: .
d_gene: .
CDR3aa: CSAERGNEQYF
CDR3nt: TGCAGCGCCGAACGAGGGAACGAGCAGTACTTC

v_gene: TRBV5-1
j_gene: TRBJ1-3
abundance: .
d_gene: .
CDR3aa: CASSLEGISGNTIYF
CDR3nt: TGCGCCAGCAGCTTGGAGGGGATCTCTGGAAACACCATATATTTT